This TCR beta chain was documented in a study of shared clonotypes between healthy human individuals. Overall study: Three men and a couple of women, aged 18 to 49, were donors. Study outcomes and limitations: Sequencing depth was expected to influence donor clonotype sharing.

For this clone: What it binds is not known.

The split of CD4+ cells yielded CD45RA+ naive and CD45RA-negative memory subsets. Germline CDR1 is LGHNA and CDR2 is YNFKEQ. The CDR3 extends over 16 amino acids. V trimming: 1 base; J trimming: 4 bases; junction bases outside the gene matches: 4. Once extracted for a subset, genomic DNA was divided evenly among several immunoSEQ plates. Sequencing used immunoSEQ multiplex PCR; TCRdb keeps in-frame clones, though not all of them. The repertoire holds 300,000 or so clones, with around 74% as singletons. The chain has TRBV4-2 and TRBJ1-4; 9 bases are a match to TRBD1. This receptor was identified in a man aged 25-45 years in good health. Input material: memory CD4+ T cells sorted from blood. Subset noted: CD45RA-negative fraction. CDR3 DNA sequence: TGTGCCAGCAGCCAAGGGGGACAGGGCTTTAATGAAAAACTGTTTTTT. It translates to CASSQGGQGFNEKLFF.